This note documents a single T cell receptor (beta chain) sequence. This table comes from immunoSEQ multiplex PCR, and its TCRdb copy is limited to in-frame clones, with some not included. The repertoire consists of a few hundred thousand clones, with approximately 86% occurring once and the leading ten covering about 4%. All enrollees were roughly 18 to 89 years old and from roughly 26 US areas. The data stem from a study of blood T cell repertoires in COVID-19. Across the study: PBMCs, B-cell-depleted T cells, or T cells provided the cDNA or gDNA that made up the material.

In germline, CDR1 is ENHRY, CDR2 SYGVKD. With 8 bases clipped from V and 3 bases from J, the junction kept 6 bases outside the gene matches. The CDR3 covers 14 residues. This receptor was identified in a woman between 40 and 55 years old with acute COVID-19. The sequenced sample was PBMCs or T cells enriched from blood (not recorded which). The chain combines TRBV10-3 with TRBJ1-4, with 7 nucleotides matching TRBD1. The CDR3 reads CAIQEDRSNEKLFF. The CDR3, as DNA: TGTGCCATCCAAGAGGACAGGTCTAATGAAAAACTGTTTTTT.